This T cell receptor (beta chain) originates from a study of T-cell reconstitution after alpha-beta-depleted transplantation in children. From germline, CDR1 is SGHRS and CDR2 YFSETQ. The CDR3 is made up of 16 amino acids. V was shortened by 4 bases and J by 1 base, with 16 bases between the two germline ends. This clonotype occurred many times. Preparing the TCRbeta library involved the use of unique molecular identifiers. TCRdb re-analysed the PCR reads in MiXCR, keeping a single row per CDR3 protein. The data show 200,000 to 250,000 distinct CDR3 sequences, 5.5% to 7% seen once. The chain joins TRBV5-1 to TRBJ2-3; a possible D gene is TRBD1 (6 bases). The source of this sequence is a boy between 2 and 10 years old with acute lymphoblastic leukemia, due to receive a stem cell transplant. The material was PBMCs, obtained before TCRalphabeta/CD19-depleted stem cell transplant. The CDR3 sequence is CASSPLLWGRTDTQYF. DNA for the CDR3: TGCGCCAGCAGCCCCCTTTTGTGGGGGCGCACAGATACGCAGTATTTT.